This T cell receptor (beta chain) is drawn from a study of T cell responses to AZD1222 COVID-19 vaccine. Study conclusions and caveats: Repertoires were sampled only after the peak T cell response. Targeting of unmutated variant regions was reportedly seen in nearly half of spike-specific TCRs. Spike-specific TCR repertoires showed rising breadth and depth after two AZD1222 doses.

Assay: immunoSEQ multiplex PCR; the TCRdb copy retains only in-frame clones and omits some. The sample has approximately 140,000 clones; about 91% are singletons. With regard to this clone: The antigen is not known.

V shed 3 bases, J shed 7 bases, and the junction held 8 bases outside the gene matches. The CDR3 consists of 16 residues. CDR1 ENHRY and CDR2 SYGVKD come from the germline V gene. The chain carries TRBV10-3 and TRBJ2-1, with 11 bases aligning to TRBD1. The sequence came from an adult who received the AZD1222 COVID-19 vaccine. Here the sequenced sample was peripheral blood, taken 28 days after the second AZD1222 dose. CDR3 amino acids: CAISEGGGTGGNEQFF. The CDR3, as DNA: TGTGCCATCAGTGAAGGTGGCGGGACAGGGGGTAATGAGCAGTTCTTC.